Listed below are T cell receptor beta chains from one sample, sequenced in a study of identical twins. One entry per CDR3 protein results from TCRdb running MiXCR on the 5' RACE reads. This sample has about 660,000 distinct CDR3 sequences, with under 9% found just once. These same records also appear under a second study, on yellow fever vaccine responses in identical twins.

Sequencing input: PBMCs. These receptors were collected from a woman between 18 and 30 years old in good health. The CDR3 runs from the conserved cysteine through the conserved F or W. D genes are given only for firm matches. Size tells how often a clone was seen (once, few, many) or the class of an expanded clone, and some rows leave it out.

TRBJ2-3	many	NA	13	TRBV12-3/TRBV12-4	CAIHREYTDTQYF	TGTGCCATCCACAGGGAGTACACAGATACGCAGTATTTT
TRBJ1-2	many	NA	15	TRBV28	CASSFISKNGGGYTF	TGTGCCAGCAGTTTTATCTCTAAAAACGGTGGCGGCTACACCTTC
TRBJ1-2	NA	NA	13	TRBV7-2	CASTLTANYGYTF	TGTGCCAGCACCCTGACAGCTAACTATGGCTACACCTTC
TRBJ2-5	NA	NA	12	TRBV20-1	CSASTSQETQYF	TGCAGTGCTAGCACTTCCCAAGAGACCCAGTACTTC
TRBJ1-2	NA	NA	15	TRBV5-1	CASSLARTAGDGYTF	TGCGCCAGCAGCTTGGCCCGGACAGCCGGGGATGGCTACACCTTC
TRBJ2-3	NA	NA	15	TRBV11-3	CASSLDSLRGDTQYF	TGTGCCAGCAGCTTAGATTCCCTGCGTGGGGATACGCAGTATTTT
TRBJ2-7	NA	NA	16	TRBV7-9	CASSSGGLTSSYEQYF	TGTGCCAGCAGCTCTGGGGGACTCACCTCCTCCTACGAGCAGTACTTC
TRBJ2-7	few	NA	15	TRBV5-1	CASSFESPWLSEQYF	TGCGCCAGCAGCTTTGAGAGCCCGTGGTTGAGCGAGCAGTACTTC
TRBJ2-1	many	TRBD2	15	TRBV5-1	CASSLGGGALDEQFF	TGCGCCAGCAGCTTGGGCGGGGGGGCCTTGGATGAGCAGTTCTTC
TRBJ2-7	NA	NA	15	TRBV4-1	CASSLSPGPERVQYF	TGCGCCAGCAGCTTAAGCCCGGGCCCCGAAAGGGTGCAGTACTTC